This T cell receptor (beta chain) was profiled in a study of identical twins. Using its own MiXCR run on the 5' RACE reads, TCRdb lists one record per CDR3 protein. The table lists about 690,000 distinct CDR3 sequences, about 20% of them singletons. There are a few counts of this clonotype. Germline V gene lookup returns CDR1 LGHDT and CDR2 YNNKEL (reference sequence). Trimming took 4 bases from V and 6 from J, leaving 16 bases between them. The CDR3 spans 14 residues. The same data also went into a second study, on T cells expressing NK-cell markers.

The TCR comes from a woman aged 18-29 years in good health. The rearrangement joins TRBV3-1 to TRBJ2-7; D gene ambiguous. The sequenced material came from PBMCs. CDR3 residues: CASSRTFLVAEQYF. Here the CDR3 DNA reads TGTGCCAGCAGCCGTACGTTCCTAGTCGCCGAGCAGTACTTC.